The 2 T cell receptor beta chains in this list originate from one sample, sequenced in a study of control samples from healthy donors and cancer patients. Using immunoSEQ multiplex PCR, the repertoire was profiled, and TCRdb retains in-frame clones only, with some absent. The profile shows approximately 120,000 clones, around 89% of them singletons. The sample taken for sequencing was blood. All receptors derive from a woman between 50 and 59 years old in good health.

As concerns this clone: Other DNA sequences in this specimen translate into the identical CDR3. V is TRBV19 and J is TRBJ1-5; a possible D gene is TRBD1 (6 bases). V lost 6 bases, J lost 2 bases, and 14 bases lay in between. Per germline, CDR1 LNHDA and CDR2 SQIVND (reference sequence). The CDR3 is 15 residues long. DNA for the CDR3: TGTGCCAGTAGCCTCCGGGAGGGGGGCAATCAGCCCCAGCATTTT. Amino acids: CASSLREGGNQPQHF. The full variable domain, with the rest looked up from reference TRBV19 and TRBJ1-5, is DGGITQSPKYLFRKEGQNVTLSCEQNLNHDAMYWYRQDPGQGLRLIYYSQIVNDFQKGDIAEGYSVSREKKESFPLTVTSAQKNPTAFYLCASSLREGGNQPQHFGDGTRLSIL.

This clone was counted a single time. The J gene is TRBJ2-2, the V gene TRBV4-3, with D tentatively TRBD2 (7 bases). The germline CDR1 and CDR2 sequences are LGHNA and YSLEER. The CDR3 contains 16 residues. Trimming shortened V by 4 bases and J by 3 bases, and 15 bases separated the two germline ends. CDR3 DNA: TGCGCCAGCAGCCCCGGGTGGGGGGGCGACACCGGGGAGCTGTTTTTT. Protein product: CASSPGWGGDTGELFF.